Listed here are 30 T cell receptor beta chains from one sample, sequenced in a study of blood T cells in healthy people across ages. Combining a sample-barcoded 5' primer with a J-beta primer mix, a second PCR ran for roughly 7 to 12 cycles. Using its own MiXCR run on the 5' RACE reads, TCRdb lists one record per CDR3 protein. In the table there are 1.5 million to 1.9 million distinct CDR3 sequences, less than 45% of which are singletons. Sample: blood. Every receptor here comes from a woman aged 18-29 years in good health.

This clonotype turned up a few times. V usage is TRBV2 and J usage is TRBJ1-2, with D uncertain. The CDR3 runs to 15 residues. Germline loops: CDR1 SNHLY, CDR2 FYNNEI. The V end was cut by 5 bases, the J end by 0 bases, with 13 bases between. CDR3 region: CASSSWAVANYGYTF. The CDR3 coding sequence is TGTGCCAGCAGTAGCTGGGCAGTAGCTAACTATGGCTACACCTTC.

The chain uses TRBV5-1 and TRBJ2-7; 9 bases match TRBD2. The V gene's germline CDR1 is SGHRS and CDR2 YFSETQ. CDR3 length equals 15 residues. V dropped 6 bases and J dropped 12; count of bases not matched to a gene: 19. CDR3 sequence (DNA): TGCGCCAGCACAACAGGCGGCGGGAGGGCCGAGGAATGGTACTTC. It yields the protein CASTTGGGRAEEWYF.

This clonotype came up a few times. The chain employs TRBV10-3 and TRBJ1-1, with a possible D match to TRBD1 (6 bases). The germline CDR1 and CDR2 sequences are ENHRY and SYGVKD. Trimming cost V 5 bases and J 0 bases, with 13 bases left between them. There are 15 residues in the CDR3. The CDR3: CAISLRDNLNTEAFF. Written as DNA, the CDR3 is TGTGCCATCAGTTTGAGGGACAACCTGAACACTGAAGCTTTCTTT.

This clonotype was recorded a few times. The V and J genes are TRBV4-1 and TRBJ1-5; unclear D gene. The germline V and J ends were trimmed by 0 bases and 3 bases, with 15 bases remaining between them. The germline CDR1 and CDR2 sequences are MGHRA and YSYEKL. The CDR3 is 17 amino acids. In DNA, the CDR3 is TGCGCCAGCAGCCAAGATCTTCCAGGAAGGTCCAATCAGCCCCAGCATTTT. This translates into CASSQDLPGRSNQPQHF.

This clonotype was observed a handful of times. The chain is built from TRBV4-3 and TRBJ1-2, with D unresolved. CDR1 is LGHNA and CDR2 is YSLEER in the germline V gene. The CDR3 sequence is 14 residues long. The V end was cut by 0 bases, the J end by 3 bases, with 8 bases between. This CDR3 is CASSQEPWYYGYTF. The CDR3 DNA follows: TGCGCCAGCAGCCAAGAACCATGGTACTATGGCTACACCTTC.

The V and J genes are TRBV29-1 and TRBJ1-2; 7 positions agree with TRBD1. The CDR3 is made up of 13 amino acids. V dropped 6 bases and J dropped 5; count of bases not matched to a gene: 9. Germline CDR1 and CDR2: SQVTM and ANQGSEA. For the CDR3, the DNA is TGCAGCGTCCCAGTGACAGGGAAATATGGCTACACCTTC. This sequence encodes CSVPVTGKYGYTF.

This clonotype was picked up a small number of times. The V call is TRBV20-1, the J call TRBJ1-5, with a weak D call TRBD1 (5 bases). Looked up from germline, CDR1 is DFQATT and CDR2 is SNEGSKA (reference sequence). V was pared by 4 bases and J by 0 bases, with 25 bases between. The CDR3 totals 19 residues. This CDR3 is CSAIELAGGWDYSNQPQHF. DNA for the CDR3: TGCAGTGCTATAGAGTTAGCCGGAGGGTGGGACTATAGCAATCAGCCCCAGCATTTT.

The chain is built from TRBV27 and TRBJ1-6; 7 bases align to TRBD1. V was clipped by 6 bases and J by 9 bases; unmatched bases: 11. Germline V CDR1 and CDR2: MNHEY, SMNVEV (reference sequence). The CDR3 is 15 amino acids. CDR3 nucleotides: TGTGCCAGCAGGGACCAGGGGGAGGAGGGTTCACCCCTCCACTTT. Translation: CASRDQGEEGSPLHF.

The chain joins TRBV28 to TRBJ2-3, with TRBD2 matching over 11 bases. Trimming cost V 4 bases and J 0 bases; bases outside gene matches: 6. CDR1 and CDR2 (germline): MDHEN, SYDVKM. This CDR3 has 17 residues. The CDR3 region is CASSSPGLAESTDTQYF. CDR3 bases: TGTGCCAGCAGTTCGCCGGGACTAGCGGAGAGCACAGATACGCAGTATTTT.

V usage is TRBV20-1 and J usage is TRBJ1-2, with 11 bases identical to TRBD1. V was clipped by 4 bases and J by 8 bases; unmatched bases: 9. Germline V lookup: CDR1 DFQATT, CDR2 SNEGSKA (reference sequence). The CDR3 is 14 residues long. In nucleotides, the CDR3 is TGCAGTGCTAATCCCCCGCGGACAGGGGGCGGCTACACCTTC. It is translated as CSANPPRTGGGYTF.

The table lists this clonotype with a few counts. CDR3 DNA: TGTGCCAGCAGTGAGGCGACAGGGGTTACCTACGAGCAGTACTTC. It specifies CASSEATGVTYEQYF. This chain uses TRBV2 with TRBJ2-7; 8 positions match TRBD1. The CDR3 spans 15 residues. The germline gives CDR1 SNHLY, CDR2 FYNNEI. The V segment lost 3 bases and the J segment 2 bases; nucleotides outside the gene matches: 6. Full variable domain (missing parts from reference TRBV2 and TRBJ2-7): EPEVTQTPSHQVTQMGQEVILRCVPISNHLYFYWYRQILGQKVEFLVSFYNNEISEKSEIFDDQFSVERPDGSNFTLKIRSTKLEDSAMYFCASSEATGVTYEQYFGPGTRLTVT.

This clonotype has at least ten counts. The chain links TRBV4-1 to TRBJ1-1; D remains ambiguous. Deletions cut 4 bases from V and 7 bases from J, with 13 bases between. CDR3 length: 13 residues. The germline CDR1 and CDR2 sequences are MGHRA and YSYEKL. DNA for the CDR3: TGCGCCAGCAGCCCTCCGATCCCCTATGAAGCTTTCTTT. As protein: CASSPPIPYEAFF.

DNA for the CDR3: TGTGCCTGGAATCACAGGGGAACTGAAGCTTTCTTT. This encodes CAWNHRGTEAFF. The chain combines TRBV30 with TRBJ1-1; 7 positions match TRBD1. Trimming took 4 bases from V and 5 from J; bases not matched to a gene: 4. The germline V gene has CDR1 GTSNPN and CDR2 SVGIG (reference sequence). The CDR3 runs to 12 residues.

This chain uses TRBV2 with TRBJ2-5, with a tentative D call TRBD1 (6 bases). Deletions cut 6 bases from V and 11 bases from J, with 19 bases between. The CDR3 consists of 13 residues. CDR1 and CDR2 (germline): SNHLY, FYNNEI. CDR3 sequence reads: CASRPDSGGEQYF. DNA of the CDR3: TGTGCCAGCAGGCCGGACAGTGGGGGTGAGCAGTACTTC.

This sequence joins TRBV4-3 and TRBJ2-5; TRBD2 is a possible D gene (6 bases). The CDR3 extends over 15 amino acids. Trimming pared 1 base from V and 11 bases from J, leaving 20 bases between. CDR1 and CDR2 (germline): LGHNA, YSLEER. The CDR3 DNA reads as TGCGCCAGCAGCCAAGGGGGGACTTCCTCCCATGAGCAGTACTTC. This codes for CASSQGGTSSHEQYF.

J is TRBJ2-7 and V is TRBV20-1; 7 nucleotides align to TRBD1. Germline lookup yields CDR1 DFQATT and CDR2 SNEGSKA (reference sequence). After removal of 0 bases from V and 2 bases from J, the junction contained 4 bases not matched to a gene. The CDR3 totals 14 residues. The CDR3 protein is CSARDMGQTYEQYF. The CDR3 region has the DNA TGCAGTGCTAGAGATATGGGACAGACCTACGAGCAGTACTTC.

This clonotype was picked up a small number of times. The chain has TRBV25-1 and TRBJ2-1; perhaps TRBD2 as D (6 bases). Germline CDR1 MGHDK, CDR2 SYGVNS. The CDR3 covers 16 residues. V lost 5 bases, J lost 9 bases, and 23 bases lay in between. The CDR3 bases are TGTGCCAGCAGTCCTTCCTCCGGGACTCCAGCCGCTGAGCAGTTCTTC. Amino acids: CASSPSSGTPAAEQFF.

The sample holds a few counts of this clonotype. This chain joins TRBV7-9 and TRBJ2-5; perhaps D is TRBD1 or TRBD2 (6 bases each). The CDR3 covers 14 residues. Germline V gives CDR1 SEHNR, CDR2 FQNEAQ (reference sequence). The germline V and J ends were trimmed by 2 bases and 4 bases, with 11 bases remaining between them. DNA for the CDR3: TGTGCCAGCAGCTTATTACAGGGAGGAGAGACCCAGTACTTC. Its protein is CASSLLQGGETQYF.

In this sample, this clonotype turned up a few times. The chain recombines TRBV29-1 with TRBJ2-5; D possibly corresponds to TRBD2 (5 bases). CDR3 length equals 12 residues. V lost 6 bases and J 3 bases, leaving 11 bases between the germline ends. Germline V lookup: CDR1 SQVTM, CDR2 ANQGSEA. The DNA of the CDR3 is TGCAGCGTGTTGAGGACTGAAGAGACCCAGTACTTC. Translated, it gives CSVLRTEETQYF. Variable domain in full (rest from reference TRBV29-1 and TRBJ2-5): SAVISQKPSRDICQRGTSLTIQCQVDSQVTMMFWYRQQPGQSLTLIATANQGSEATYESGFVIDKFPISRPNLTFSTLTVSNMSPEDSSIYLCSVLRTEETQYFGPGTRLLVL.

This chain connects TRBV20-1 to TRBJ2-7, with 7 bases that match TRBD1. The germline CDR1 and CDR2 sequences are DFQATT and SNEGSKA (reference sequence). The CDR3 loop spans 11 amino acids. Germline trimming cut 6 bases from V and 2 bases from J; bases unmatched to any gene: 1. CDR3 in DNA: TGCAGTGCCACAGGGGCCTACGAGCAGTACTTC. Translated: CSATGAYEQYF.

J is TRBJ2-3 and V is TRBV7-2; D call uncertain. The germline V and J ends were trimmed by 6 bases and 4 bases, with 11 bases remaining between them. CDR1 is SGHTA and CDR2 is FQGNSA in the germline V gene. CDR3 length equals 13 residues. CDR3 residues: CASSSIRSDTQYF. The CDR3 coding sequence is TGTGCCAGCAGTAGTATACGATCAGATACGCAGTATTTT.

This clonotype occurred many times. The gene calls are TRBV4-1 and TRBJ2-3, with D maybe TRBD2 (5 bases). V was cut by 3 bases and J by 5 bases, with 15 bases left in between. This CDR3 has 15 amino acids. Germline V CDR1 and CDR2: MGHRA, YSYEKL. DNA for the CDR3: TGCGCCAGCAGCCAGGCCGAGGGTGTGGGAGATACGCAGTATTTT. Its translation: CASSQAEGVGDTQYF.

In this sample, this clonotype turned up a few times. V and J are TRBV27 and TRBJ1-2, with TRBD1 matching 8 bases. The germline CDR1 and CDR2 sequences are MNHEY and SMNVEV (reference sequence). Germline trimming cut 5 bases from V and 0 bases from J; bases unmatched to any gene: 8. This CDR3 region has 16 residues. CDR3: CASSTATGAANYGYTF. The CDR3 DNA reads as TGTGCCAGCAGTACCGCGACAGGGGCGGCTAACTATGGCTACACCTTC.

The chain carries TRBV14 and TRBJ2-1; D ambiguous. V gave up 0 bases and J gave up 4 bases, with 13 bases separating them. The CDR3 contains 16 residues. From germline, CDR1 is SGHDN and CDR2 FVKESK. CDR3 DNA sequence: TGTGCCAGCAGCCAAGATATGCAGGATATATACAATGAGCAGTTCTTC. Translation gives CASSQDMQDIYNEQFF. The variable domain in full, with the rest retrieved from reference TRBV14 and TRBJ2-1, is EAGVTQFPSHSVIEKGQTVTLRCDPISGHDNLYWYRRVMGKEIKFLLHFVKESKQDESGMPNNRFLAERTGGTYSTLKVQPAELEDSGVYFCASSQDMQDIYNEQFFGPGTRLTVL.

This clonotype came up a few times. The V and J genes are TRBV5-1 and TRBJ1-1, with no clear D. The CDR3 covers 14 residues. Germline V gives CDR1 SGHRS, CDR2 YFSETQ. V was cut by 4 bases and J by 1 base, with 11 bases left in between. The CDR3 nucleotides are TGCGCCAGCAGCAGAGGCGCGGGGAACACTGAAGCTTTCTTT. Protein sequence: CASSRGAGNTEAFF.

This clonotype appeared a single time. In nucleotides, the CDR3 is TGCAGCGTTGACTGGGGTGATGGCTACACCTTC. This translates into CSVDWGDGYTF. The chain couples TRBV29-1 to TRBJ1-2; D uncertain. CDR3 length equals 11 residues. The germline CDR1 and CDR2 sequences are SQVTM and ANQGSEA. Trimming took off 3 bases at V and 6 bases at J, with 8 bases between the two ends.

This clonotype was recorded once. The chain links TRBV15 to TRBJ2-3; unclear D gene. Germline CDR1 and CDR2: LNHNV and YYDKDF (reference sequence). This CDR3 comprises 16 residues. Trimming left V 0 bases short and J 0 bases short, with 10 bases between. CDR3 protein: CATSRDVVTSTDTQYF. The CDR3 DNA is TGTGCCACCAGCAGAGACGTCGTTACTAGCACAGATACGCAGTATTTT.

This clonotype was recorded once. V and J are TRBV2 and TRBJ2-7; TRBD2 agrees at 8 bases. This CDR3 has 14 residues. Germline values: CDR1 SNHLY, CDR2 FYNNEI. V lost 5 bases, J lost 2 bases, and 5 bases stayed unmatched. As DNA, the CDR3 is TGTGCCAGCAGTCGGGCGGGACTAGCCTACGAGCAGTACTTC. Residues: CASSRAGLAYEQYF.

The chain uses TRBV6-5 and TRBJ2-7; no clear D gene. The DNA end lines up better with TRBJ2-5; the J call may be wrong. This CDR3 has 13 residues. Germline CDR1 reads MNHEY; CDR2 reads SVGAGI. As DNA, the CDR3 is TGTGCCAGCAGCCGAGAGGTAGGGGAGACCCAGTACTTC. It codes for CASSREVGETQYF.

The CDR3 nucleotides are TGTGCCAGCAGGCCACTCGGGGGCCTGAATGAGCAGTTCTTC. It encodes CASRPLGGLNEQFF. The V call is TRBV12-3 or TRBV12-4, the J call TRBJ2-1; D may match TRBD1 or TRBD2 (6 bases each). This CDR3 is built from 14 residues. V was trimmed by 6 bases and J by 7 bases, leaving 16 bases between them.